The 30 T cell receptor beta chains listed next were all sequenced from one sample in a study of cytotoxic CD8 clonotypes in ibrutinib-treated CLL. Assay: immunoSEQ multiplex PCR; the TCRdb copy retains only in-frame clones and omits some. This sample yields 150,000 to 200,000 clones, of which approximately 84% are seen a single time; about 4.9% belongs to the top ten. The sequencing used PBMCs, collected after 24 months of ibrutinib treatment. These receptor sequences come from a human donor with chronic lymphocytic leukemia.

This chain links TRBV5-1 with TRBJ2-5; 8 bases fit TRBD2. Germline V CDR1 and CDR2: SGHRS, YFSETQ. V gave up 0 bases and J gave up 4 bases; unmatched junction bases: 5. This CDR3 is built from 15 residues. CDR3 in DNA: TGCGCCAGCAGCTTGGGGAGCGGGGGTAGAGAGACCCAGTACTTC. This translates into CASSLGSGGRETQYF.

The V call is TRBV18, the J call TRBJ1-1; 12 bases are a match to TRBD1. V was pared by 6 bases and J by 7 bases, with 12 bases of the junction left unmatched. CDR1 is KGHSH and CDR2 is LQKENI in the germline V gene. This CDR3 has 16 residues. Written as DNA, the CDR3 is TGTGCCAGCTCCAAAGGGACAGGGGGCGAGAGTGGTGAAGCTTTCTTT. This codes for CASSKGTGGESGEAFF.

The J gene is TRBJ1-4, the V gene TRBV6-6; 7 bases are a match to TRBD1. Unmatched junction bases numbered 11, after V lost 6 bases and J lost 7 bases. Germline CDR1 is MNHNY and CDR2 is SVGAGI (reference sequence). The CDR3 length is 15 residues. The CDR3 region is CASRREQGYGEKLFF. The DNA for the CDR3 is TGTGCCAGCAGAAGAGAACAGGGGTACGGTGAAAAACTGTTTTTT.

This clone was seen only a few times. The chain recombines TRBV28 with TRBJ1-1, with 7 bases lining up with TRBD1. CDR1 is MDHEN and CDR2 is SYDVKM in the germline V gene. The ends lost 10 bases at V and 4 bases at J; junction bases unmatched: 6. CDR3 size: 12 residues. The CDR3 region is CATGGGFTEAFF. For the CDR3, the DNA is TGTGCCACCGGAGGGGGCTTCACTGAAGCTTTCTTT.

This rearrangement joins TRBV6-1 to TRBJ1-2, with D maybe TRBD1 (5 bases). This CDR3 spans 14 amino acids. V lost 5 bases and J 4 bases, leaving 14 bases between the germline ends. From germline, CDR1 is MNHNS and CDR2 SASEGT. The CDR3 loop is CASSQRTFSYGYTF. The CDR3 bases are TGTGCCAGCAGTCAGCGGACATTTTCCTATGGCTACACCTTC.

The chain has TRBV18 and TRBJ1-1; 8 nucleotides align to TRBD1. The V and J ends lost 8 bases and 0 bases, in that order; junction bases with no gene match: 8. There are 15 residues in the CDR3. The germline V gene encodes CDR1 KGHSH and CDR2 LQKENI. This CDR3 reads CASRGTGIMNTEAFF. For the CDR3, the DNA is TGTGCCAGCCGAGGGACAGGTATCATGAACACTGAAGCTTTCTTT.

This chain joins TRBV2 and TRBJ2-1; 9 bases agree with TRBD1. V lost 4 bases, J lost 7 bases, and 5 bases stayed unmatched. The CDR3 has 14 residues. Germline CDR1 SNHLY, CDR2 FYNNEI. CDR3: CASSVPGQGNEQFF. In DNA form, the CDR3 reads TGTGCCAGCAGTGTCCCGGGACAGGGAAATGAGCAGTTCTTC. Using reference TRBV2 and TRBJ2-1 for the parts outside the CDR3, the full variable domain is EPEVTQTPSHQVTQMGQEVILRCVPISNHLYFYWYRQILGQKVEFLVSFYNNEISEKSEIFDDQFSVERPDGSNFTLKIRSTKLEDSAMYFCASSVPGQGNEQFFGPGTRLTVL.

This clone has just a few counts. The chain links TRBV28 to TRBJ1-2; no clear D gene. Trimming took 7 bases from V and 5 from J, leaving 11 bases between them. This CDR3 is 12 amino acids long. The germline V gene encodes CDR1 MDHEN and CDR2 SYDVKM. The CDR3 is CASNIRQYGYTF. The CDR3 DNA reads as TGTGCCAGCAACATCCGGCAATATGGCTACACCTTC.

This chain connects TRBV10-2 to TRBJ1-1, with 7 nucleotides matching TRBD1. J lost 1 base, V lost 4 bases, and 3 bases had no gene match. CDR3 length: 14 amino acids. Germline V gene sequence: CDR1 WSHSY, CDR2 SAAADI. The CDR3 nucleotides read TGCGCCAGCAGTGCCAGGACAGGGAACACTGAAGCTTTCTTT. It specifies CASSARTGNTEAFF.

This clone was found many times. The genes are TRBV13 and TRBJ2-1, with 9 bases lining up with TRBD2. Trimming removed 0 bases from V and 8 bases from J; junction bases left unmatched: 5. The V gene's germline CDR1 is PRHDT and CDR2 FYEKMQ (reference sequence). The CDR3 contains 15 residues. The CDR3 region has the DNA TGTGCCAGCAGCTTAGGTCGCGGGAGGGTCGATGAGCAGTTCTTC. It codes for CASSLGRGRVDEQFF.

Of note for this clone: Other DNA sequences in this specimen translate into the identical CDR3. The V call is TRBV29-1, the J call TRBJ2-1; D may be TRBD2 (5 bases). The CDR3 is 11 amino acids. V lost 6 bases and J 6 bases, leaving 9 bases between the germline ends. Germline V gives CDR1 SQVTM, CDR2 ANQGSEA. DNA of the CDR3: TGCAGCGTCGCCCGGGGCAATGAGCAGTTCTTC. It is translated as CSVARGNEQFF.

V usage is TRBV7-2 and J usage is TRBJ2-7, with D perhaps TRBD1 or TRBD2 (6 bases each). The CDR3 has 15 residues. Germline loops: CDR1 SGHTA, CDR2 FQGNSA. Trimming took 3 bases from V and 4 from J, leaving 16 bases between them. CDR3 DNA sequence: TGTGCCAGCAGCTTGGGGGGCGCGGAATCTTACGAGCAGTACTTC. It specifies CASSLGGAESYEQYF.

This clone was seen a handful of times. This same CDR3 is encoded by further DNA sequences in the sample. V usage is TRBV5-1 and J usage is TRBJ2-1, with 8 bases aligning to TRBD2. In germline, CDR1 is SGHRS, CDR2 YFSETQ. The CDR3 is made up of 15 amino acids. Trimming took 1 base from V and 0 from J; bases not matched to a gene: 0. In DNA, the CDR3 is TGCGCCAGCAGCTTGACTAGCGGCTCCTACAATGAGCAGTTCTTC. It yields the protein CASSLTSGSYNEQFF. Supplemented by reference TRBV5-1 and TRBJ2-1, the full variable domain reads KAGVTQTPRYLIKTRGQQVTLSCSPISGHRSVSWYQQTPGQGLQFLFEYFSETQRNKGNFPGRFSGRQFSNSRSEMNVSTLELGDSALYLCASSLTSGSYNEQFFGPGTRLTVL.

The rearrangement uses TRBV5-1 and TRBJ1-1, with D unresolved. Trimming took 1 base from V and 5 from J, leaving 12 bases between them. The CDR3 has 14 residues. Germline V lookup: CDR1 SGHRS, CDR2 YFSETQ. The CDR3 sequence is CASSLLGLGTEAFF. The CDR3 bases are TGCGCCAGCAGCTTGCTGGGGTTGGGGACTGAAGCTTTCTTT.

V is TRBV30 and J is TRBJ1-1; D gene uncertain. The V end was cut by 5 bases, the J end by 4 bases, with 8 bases between. Germline assignment: CDR1 GTSNPN and CDR2 SVGIG (reference sequence). This CDR3 spans 11 amino acids. The CDR3 reads CAWVSATEAFF. The CDR3 DNA sequence: TGTGCCTGGGTGTCGGCCACTGAAGCTTTCTTT. The whole variable domain, remainder taken from reference TRBV30 and TRBJ1-1, is SQTIHQWPATLVQPVGSPLSLECTVEGTSNPNLYWYRQAAGRGLQLLFYSVGIGQISSEVPQNLSASRPQDRQFILSSKKLLLSDSGFYLCAWVSATEAFFGQGTRLTVV.

Many counts were recorded for this clone. The V call is TRBV2, the J call TRBJ1-2; a possible D gene is TRBD1 (5 bases). CDR1 and CDR2 (germline): SNHLY, FYNNEI. V gave up 3 bases and J gave up 0 bases, with 11 bases separating them. The CDR3 sequence is 15 residues long. CDR3 in DNA: TGTGCCAGCAGTGAGCAAAGGGGAGCTAACTATGGCTACACCTTC. Its protein is CASSEQRGANYGYTF.

This chain uses TRBV7-9 with TRBJ2-3; D perhaps matches TRBD2 (5 bases). CDR3 length equals 13 residues. V lost 5 bases to trimming and J lost 2 bases, with 8 bases between them. Germline V gene data show CDR1 as SEHNR and CDR2 as FQNEAQ (reference sequence). CDR3 sequence: CASSPGSTDTQYF. The CDR3 region has the DNA TGTGCCAGCAGCCCGGGATCCACAGATACGCAGTATTTT.

The genes are TRBV2 and TRBJ1-5, with D unresolved. The V and J ends lost 7 bases and 6 bases respectively, with 13 bases between them. The CDR3 runs 13 residues. In germline, CDR1 is SNHLY, CDR2 FYNNEI. CDR3 protein: CASTGEWAQPQHF. The CDR3 DNA follows: TGTGCCAGCACTGGGGAGTGGGCTCAGCCCCAGCATTTT.

The chain is built from TRBV5-1 and TRBJ1-1; perhaps TRBD1 as D (5 bases). Germline CDR1 reads SGHRS; CDR2 reads YFSETQ. The germline V and J ends were trimmed by 4 bases and 3 bases, with 16 bases remaining between them. The CDR3 sequence is 15 residues long. Written as DNA, the CDR3 is TGCGCCAGCAGCCCGGGACTCCCGGGGGACACTGAAGCTTTCTTT. This gives the protein CASSPGLPGDTEAFF.

This clone has a single count. As DNA, the CDR3 is TGTGCCAGCAGCCAACGCCGGGCCTCCTATACGCAGTATTTT. Translating it yields CASSQRRASYTQYF. The rearrangement joins TRBV14 to TRBJ2-3; D is ambiguous. V was pared by 2 bases and J by 7 bases, with 13 bases between. Germline loops: CDR1 SGHDN, CDR2 FVKESK. The CDR3 has 14 amino acids.

The chain recombines TRBV6-5 with TRBJ1-5; no firm D call. Trimming stripped 4 bases from V and 4 bases from J, with 8 bases between. CDR1 and CDR2 from the germline V gene are MNHEY and SVGAGI. CDR3 size: 13 residues. The CDR3 DNA sequence: TGTGCCAGCAGTTTCAGTAGAAATCAGCCCCAGCATTTT. This sequence encodes CASSFSRNQPQHF.

This chain uses TRBV18 with TRBJ2-2; tentative D call: TRBD2 (5 bases). The CDR3 consists of 15 residues. Trimming cost V 2 bases and J 4 bases, with 11 bases left between them. Germline V gene data show CDR1 as KGHSH and CDR2 as LQKENI. The CDR3 sequence is CASSPMASSTGELFF. CDR3 coding DNA: TGTGCCAGCTCACCAATGGCTAGCAGCACCGGGGAGCTGTTTTTT.

This chain uses TRBV27 with TRBJ2-3, with D perhaps matching TRBD2 (7 bases). The CDR3 runs 15 residues. Germline V gene sequence: CDR1 MNHEY, CDR2 SMNVEV (reference sequence). V was cut by 5 bases and J by 8 bases, with 20 bases left in between. The CDR3 region is CASSTKTGGPGTQYF. The CDR3 DNA follows: TGTGCCAGCAGTACAAAGACGGGGGGCCCCGGTACGCAGTATTTT.

The genes are TRBV11-2 and TRBJ1-1; D is unclear. This CDR3 spans 12 amino acids. Germline CDR1 is SGHAT and CDR2 is FQNNGV. Deletions cut 6 bases from V and 0 bases from J, with 5 bases between. The CDR3 loop is CASRQLNTEAFF. In nucleotides, the CDR3 is TGTGCCAGCAGGCAGTTGAACACTGAAGCTTTCTTT.

The rearrangement links TRBV11-1 to TRBJ1-4, with 9 bases fitting TRBD1. The germline V gene has CDR1 SGHAT and CDR2 FQDESV (reference sequence). J was trimmed by 8 bases and V by 4 bases; bases with no gene match: 5. The CDR3 is made up of 14 amino acids. DNA for the CDR3: TGTGCCAGCAGCTCGGGACAGGGAGAGGAAAAACTGTTTTTT. It encodes CASSSGQGEEKLFF.

This chain connects TRBV5-1 to TRBJ2-5, with a tentative D call TRBD1 (5 bases). The CDR3 is made up of 15 amino acids. Trimming left V 0 bases short and J 3 bases short, with 12 bases between. Germline CDR1 SGHRS, CDR2 YFSETQ. The CDR3 reads CASSLVGHPKETQYF. CDR3 sequence (DNA): TGCGCCAGCAGCTTGGTAGGACACCCTAAAGAGACCCAGTACTTC.

This chain uses TRBV4-2 with TRBJ2-1; 12 bases map to TRBD2. The germline CDR1 and CDR2 sequences are LGHNA and YNFKEQ. V trimming: 2 bases; J trimming: 1 base; junction bases outside the gene matches: 6. The CDR3 is 18 amino acids. CDR3 DNA: TGTGCCAGCAGCCAATTGGCGACTAGCGGGAGTTCCTACAATGAGCAGTTCTTC. Translated, it gives CASSQLATSGSSYNEQFF.

The V and J genes are TRBV7-9 and TRBJ2-2, with D perhaps TRBD1 (6 bases). Germline V gene lookup returns CDR1 SEHNR and CDR2 FQNEAQ (reference sequence). CDR3 length equals 13 residues. Trimming stripped 4 bases from V and 3 bases from J, with 6 bases between. The CDR3 DNA sequence: TGTGCCAGCAGCTACAGGGACACCGGGGAGCTGTTTTTT. Protein product: CASSYRDTGELFF. The entire variable domain, with the rest obtained from reference TRBV7-9 and TRBJ2-2, is as follows: DTGVSQNPRHKITKRGQNVTFRCDPISEHNRLYWYRQTLGQGPEFLTYFQNEAQLEKSRLLSDRFSAERPKGSFSTLEIQRTEQGDSAMYLCASSYRDTGELFFGEGSRLTVL.

The V call is TRBV10-3, the J call TRBJ2-5, with TRBD2 identical over 8 bases. The length of the CDR3 is 12 residues. Germline CDR1 is ENHRY and CDR2 is SYGVKD. J lost 7 bases, V lost 2 bases, and 0 bases had no gene match. This CDR3 is CAISEREGTQYF. CDR3 nucleotides: TGTGCCATCAGTGAGCGGGAGGGGACCCAGTACTTC.

The CDR3 DNA sequence: TGTGCCAGCAGCCCAGCGGAAAACATTCAGTACTTC. It is translated as CASSPAENIQYF. The rearrangement joins TRBV9 to TRBJ2-4; perhaps TRBD2 as D (5 bases). Trimming pared 4 bases from V and 5 bases from J, leaving 7 bases between. This CDR3 has 12 amino acids. Per germline, CDR1 SGDLS and CDR2 YYNGEE.